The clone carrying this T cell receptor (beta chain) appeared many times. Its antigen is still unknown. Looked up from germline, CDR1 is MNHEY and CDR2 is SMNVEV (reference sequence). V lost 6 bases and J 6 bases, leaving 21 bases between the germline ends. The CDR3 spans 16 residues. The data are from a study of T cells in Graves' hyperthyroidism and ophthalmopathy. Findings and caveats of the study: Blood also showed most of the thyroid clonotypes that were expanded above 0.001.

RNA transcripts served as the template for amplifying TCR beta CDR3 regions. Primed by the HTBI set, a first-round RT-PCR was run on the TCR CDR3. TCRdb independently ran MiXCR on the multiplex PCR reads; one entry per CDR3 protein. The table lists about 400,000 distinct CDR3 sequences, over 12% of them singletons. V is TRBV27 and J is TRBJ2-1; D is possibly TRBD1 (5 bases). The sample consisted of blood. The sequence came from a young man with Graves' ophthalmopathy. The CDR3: CASSPLSGVRGNEQFF. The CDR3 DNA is TGTGCCAGCAGCCCCCTATCTGGAGTAAGGGGCAATGAGCAGTTCTTC.